This TCR beta chain stems from a study of vaccination effects on CD4 cells after COVID-19. Notes on the study in general: Relatively few convalescent patients took part in the study, which had no early post-infection timepoints.

CD4+ T cells specific for antigen were expanded with viral peptide pools by the ViraFEST assay before sequencing. It was after 10 days of culture that CD4+ T cells were isolated. Participants received two doses of either the BNT162b2 or mRNA-1273 vaccine. Half-medium changes using IL-2 medium occurred on days 3 and 7. Clones were sequenced by immunoSEQ multiplex PCR, and TCRdb holds only the in-frame ones, with some missing. The sample has 20,000 to 30,000 clones; around 70% are singletons. Trimming took off 5 bases at V and 16 bases at J, with 21 bases between the two ends. Germline V gene lookup returns CDR1 LGHDT and CDR2 YNNKEL (reference sequence). The CDR3 contains 13 residues. This clone was counted a few times. As yet, its antigen is unknown.

Source: CD4+ T cells from PBMCs cultured with SARS-CoV-2 spike peptides, taken after COVID-19 vaccination. This TCR came from a human donor who received a COVID-19 vaccine. The chain links TRBV3-1 (or the pseudogene TRBV3-2) to TRBJ2-1; the D is unclear. The CDR3 region has the DNA TGTGCCAGCAGCTTCCGCACATCAATATCGGTCTTCTTC. It specifies CASSFRTSISVFF.